What follows are 30 T cell receptor beta chains derived from one specimen sequenced in a study of blood T cell repertoires in COVID-19. Using immunoSEQ multiplex PCR, the repertoire was profiled, and TCRdb retains in-frame clones only, with some absent. This sample has 250,000 to 300,000 clones, with 65% to 90% found just once. The sequencing input was peripheral blood. The receptors derive from a woman in her sixties with active or convalescent COVID-19.

This chain links TRBV6-1 with TRBJ2-3; 9 bases match TRBD1. With V trimmed by 0 bases and J by 4 bases, 8 bases remained unmatched. The CDR3 consists of 17 residues. The V gene's germline CDR1 is MNHNS and CDR2 SASEGT. In DNA form, the CDR3 reads TGTGCCAGCAGTGAAGCGGGGACAGGGTTGCGCGCAGATACGCAGTATTTT. This codes for CASSEAGTGLRADTQYF.

The chain uses TRBV10-1 and TRBJ1-1, with a possible D match to TRBD1 (6 bases). The germline gives CDR1 WNHNN, CDR2 SYGVQD (reference sequence). The CDR3 runs 14 residues. Deletions cut 6 bases from V and 3 bases from J, with 14 bases between. The CDR3 is CASREQQGDTEAFF. The DNA of the CDR3 is TGCGCCAGCAGGGAACAACAGGGAGACACTGAAGCTTTCTTT.

This clone showed up just once. The chain joins TRBV7-9 to TRBJ2-5; a possible D gene is TRBD2 (7 bases). The V gene lost 1 base and the J gene lost 5 bases, with 20 bases spanning the gap. The CDR3 length is 17 residues. Germline CDR1 SEHNR, CDR2 FQNEAQ (reference sequence). CDR3 in amino acids: CASSLGAGALNVETQYF. CDR3 sequence (DNA): TGTGCCAGCAGCTTAGGTGCGGGGGCCTTGAACGTCGAGACCCAGTACTTC. The full variable domain, in which reference TRBV7-9 and TRBJ2-5 provide the parts outside the CDR3, is DTGVSQNPRHKITKRGQNVTFRCDPISEHNRLYWYRQTLGQGPEFLTYFQNEAQLEKSRLLSDRFSAERPKGSFSTLEIQRTEQGDSAMYLCASSLGAGALNVETQYFGPGTRLLVL.

The chain links TRBV7-5 to TRBJ1-1. TRBV7-5 is tagged as a pseudogene. This CDR3 has 9 amino acids. CDR3 DNA sequence: TGTGCCAGGGGGGGGATGGCTTTCTTT. It encodes CARGGMAFF.

The gene calls are TRBV19 and TRBJ2-7; the D gene is possibly TRBD2 (5 bases). Between the trimmed V and J ends, which lost 1 base and 6 bases, there was a span of 13 bases. The CDR3 loop spans 14 amino acids. Germline assignment: CDR1 LNHDA and CDR2 SQIVND (reference sequence). The CDR3 sequence is CASSIGQYEGEQYF. The CDR3 DNA follows: TGTGCCAGTAGTATAGGGCAATACGAGGGCGAGCAGTACTTC. Using reference TRBV19 and TRBJ2-7 for the parts outside the CDR3, the full variable domain is DGGITQSPKYLFRKEGQNVTLSCEQNLNHDAMYWYRQDPGQGLRLIYYSQIVNDFQKGDIAEGYSVSREKKESFPLTVTSAQKNPTAFYLCASSIGQYEGEQYFGPGTRLTVT.

V usage is TRBV7-9 and J usage is TRBJ1-1; 7 bases align to TRBD1. V dropped 5 bases and J dropped 0; count of bases not matched to a gene: 6. This CDR3 contains 15 residues. CDR1 SEHNR and CDR2 FQNEAQ come from the germline V gene (reference sequence). In DNA, the CDR3 is TGTGCCAGCAGCATCAGGGGGGACATGAACACTGAAGCTTTCTTT. Encoded protein: CASSIRGDMNTEAFF.

V is TRBV4-3 and J is TRBJ2-6; tentatively, D is TRBD1 (5 bases). The V and J ends lost 0 bases and 0 bases respectively, with 12 bases between them. This CDR3 is 18 amino acids long. In germline, CDR1 is LGHNA, CDR2 YSLEER. CDR3: CASSQERGRGSGANVLTF. In nucleotides, the CDR3 is TGCGCCAGCAGCCAAGAAAGGGGTAGGGGCTCTGGGGCCAACGTCCTGACTTTC.

The chain is built from TRBV19 and TRBJ2-7, with TRBD2 identical over 10 bases. The CDR3 spans 15 residues. CDR1 and CDR2 from the germline V gene are LNHDA and SQIVND (reference sequence). Trimming cost V 3 bases and J 2 bases; bases outside gene matches: 4. This chain's CDR3 is CASSMWLAGAYEQYF. The CDR3 DNA reads TGTGCCAGTAGTATGTGGCTAGCGGGGGCCTACGAGCAGTACTTC.

This clone was seen a single time. The chain combines TRBV7-2 with TRBJ1-2; 12 bases line up with TRBD1. CDR1 SGHTA and CDR2 FQGNSA come from the germline V gene. The CDR3 is 15 amino acids. V shed 5 bases, J shed 7 bases, and the junction held 8 bases outside the gene matches. CDR3 sequence (DNA): TGTGCCAGCAGCGCCGGGACAGGGGGCATGGGTGGCTACACCTTC. Translation: CASSAGTGGMGGYTF.

The J gene is TRBJ2-5, the V gene TRBV30, with a weak D call TRBD1 (5 bases). V lost 0 bases, J lost 4 bases, and 18 bases lay in between. Germline V gene sequence: CDR1 GTSNPN, CDR2 SVGIG (reference sequence). The CDR3 runs to 16 residues. This chain's CDR3 is CAWSVGAGQAGETQYF. CDR3 DNA: TGTGCCTGGAGTGTAGGGGCCGGCCAAGCCGGAGAGACCCAGTACTTC.

This chain connects TRBV30 to TRBJ1-2, with a possible D match to TRBD1 (5 bases). The CDR3 consists of 16 residues. V lost 2 bases and J 5 bases, leaving 21 bases between the germline ends. Germline assignment: CDR1 GTSNPN and CDR2 SVGIG (reference sequence). Written as DNA, the CDR3 is TGTGCCTGGAGTAGAGAGGGGACTTACGAGGGGTATGGCTACACCTTC. Residues: CAWSREGTYEGYGYTF.

The rearrangement uses TRBV29-1 and TRBJ1-2, with D perhaps matching TRBD1 (5 bases). V was shortened by 4 bases and J by 6 bases, with 15 bases between the two germline ends. Germline V CDR1 and CDR2: SQVTM, ANQGSEA. This CDR3 has 13 amino acids. CDR3 residues: CSVVQGWGDGYTF. The CDR3 DNA is TGCAGCGTTGTGCAAGGGTGGGGGGATGGCTACACCTTC.

The rearrangement joins TRBV12-3 or TRBV12-4 to TRBJ2-5; 9 nucleotides match TRBD1. Germline trimming cut 3 bases from V and 7 bases from J; bases unmatched to any gene: 3. The CDR3 covers 13 residues. This CDR3 is CASSFGTGSTQYF. The DNA of the CDR3 is TGTGCCAGCAGTTTTGGGACAGGGTCGACCCAGTACTTC.

This sequence joins TRBV5-1 and TRBJ2-1; TRBD2 might be the D (6 bases). This CDR3 spans 15 amino acids. Germline V gene data show CDR1 as SGHRS and CDR2 as YFSETQ. The V and J ends lost 5 bases and 8 bases respectively, with 20 bases between them. The CDR3 loop is CASRGTEASGDEQFF. As DNA, the CDR3 is TGCGCCAGCAGAGGGACGGAGGCGTCGGGGGATGAGCAGTTCTTC. Full variable domain (outside the CDR3, taken from reference TRBV5-1 and TRBJ2-1): KAGVTQTPRYLIKTRGQQVTLSCSPISGHRSVSWYQQTPGQGLQFLFEYFSETQRNKGNFPGRFSGRQFSNSRSEMNVSTLELGDSALYLCASRGTEASGDEQFFGPGTRLTVL.

This clone was observed a handful of times. The V call is TRBV5-1, the J call TRBJ1-5; D is uncertain. This CDR3 comprises 14 residues. Trimming shortened V by 3 bases and J by 7 bases, and 14 bases separated the two germline ends. Per the germline V gene, CDR1 is SGHRS and CDR2 is YFSETQ. CDR3 sequence: CASSWGESGQPQHF. DNA of the CDR3: TGCGCCAGCAGCTGGGGAGAGTCAGGCCAGCCCCAGCATTTT.

This clone was detected once. This chain connects TRBV3-1 (or the pseudogene TRBV3-2) to TRBJ2-7; TRBD1 is a possible D gene (5 bases). The ends were cut back, 1 base at V and 6 bases at J, with 7 bases in the middle. CDR1 is LGHDT and CDR2 is YNNKEL in the germline V gene (reference sequence). The CDR3 length is 12 residues. The CDR3 loop is CASSQAQGEQYF. In nucleotides, the CDR3 is TGTGCCAGCAGCCAAGCTCAGGGCGAGCAGTACTTC.

This rearrangement joins TRBV29-1 to TRBJ1-1; D perhaps matches TRBD1 (5 bases). Deletions cut 2 bases from V and 11 bases from J, with 15 bases between. The CDR3 spans 12 residues. Germline-derived CDR1 and CDR2 are SQVTM and ANQGSEA. DNA of the CDR3: TGCAGCGTTGAAAGTGGGAGGGGTGGGGCTTTCTTT. Amino acids: CSVESGRGGAFF.

This clone has at least ten counts. The J gene is TRBJ1-1, the V gene TRBV28, with unresolved D. The CDR3 spans 13 residues. Germline CDR1 is MDHEN and CDR2 is SYDVKM. Trimming removed 8 bases from V and 1 base from J, with 11 bases in between. DNA for the CDR3: TGTGCCAGCCGACTGACGGGGAACACTGAAGCTTTCTTT. As protein: CASRLTGNTEAFF.

The V and J genes are TRBV7-3 and TRBJ2-7, with 7 bases lining up with TRBD1. The CDR3 loop spans 15 amino acids. Per germline, CDR1 SGHTA and CDR2 FQGTGA. After removal of 5 bases from V and 4 bases from J, the junction contained 11 bases not matched to a gene. For the CDR3, the DNA is TGTGCCAGCAGCCGCACAGGGGCGCGAGGGTACGAGCAGTACTTC. Protein: CASSRTGARGYEQYF. The full variable domain, its missing parts supplied by reference TRBV7-3 and TRBJ2-7, is GAGVSQTPSNKVTEKGKYVELRCDPISGHTALYWYRQSLGQGPEFLIYFQGTGAADDSGLPNDRFFAVRPEGSVSTLKIQRTERGDSAVYLCASSRTGARGYEQYFGPGTRLTVT.

There are a few counts of this clone. V gene TRBV6-2 or TRBV6-3 combines with J gene TRBJ2-1; the D gene is possibly TRBD1 (6 bases). Germline assignment: CDR1 MNHEY and CDR2 SVGEGT. The CDR3 has 14 residues. The V gene lost 6 bases and the J gene lost 9 bases, with 18 bases spanning the gap. Here the CDR3 reads CASSLGYRGGEQFF. The CDR3 coding sequence is TGTGCCAGCAGCCTAGGCTATCGAGGGGGTGAGCAGTTCTTC.

The chain employs TRBV6-5 and TRBJ1-6; D remains ambiguous. V dropped 0 bases and J dropped 10 bases, with 13 bases sitting between them. Germline loops: CDR1 MNHEY, CDR2 SVGAGI. The CDR3 length is 15 residues. The CDR3 DNA follows: TGTGCCAGCAGTTACTCGGGAGGCAGGAGGTCACCCCTCCACTTT. Encoded protein: CASSYSGGRRSPLHF.

The chain links TRBV6-4 to TRBJ1-1; TRBD1 aligns across 8 bases. The CDR3 runs to 14 residues. The V and J ends lost 5 bases and 5 bases, in that order; junction bases with no gene match: 7. Germline V gene sequence: CDR1 MRHNA, CDR2 SNTAGT. CDR3 sequence reads: CASSLTGAGTEAFF. CDR3 bases: TGTGCCAGCAGTCTGACAGGGGCGGGTACTGAAGCTTTCTTT.

The CDR3 DNA sequence: TGCGCCAGCAGCTTGGACGGGACAGGGGGCAATTCACCCCTCCACTTT. This codes for CASSLDGTGGNSPLHF. The chain combines TRBV5-1 with TRBJ1-6; 12 nucleotides match TRBD1. With 0 bases clipped from V and 7 bases from J, the junction kept 2 bases outside the gene matches. Germline-derived CDR1 and CDR2 are SGHRS and YFSETQ. This CDR3 comprises 16 residues.

This clone was detected only a few times. The rearrangement uses TRBV7-9 and TRBJ1-3, with a tentative D call TRBD1 (5 bases). Trimming took off 7 bases at V and 0 bases at J, with 16 bases between the two ends. Germline CDR1 and CDR2: SEHNR and FQNEAQ (reference sequence). This CDR3 comprises 16 residues. The chain's CDR3 is CASTPRGSTSGNTIYF. The CDR3 DNA reads as TGTGCCAGCACCCCGCGGGGGAGCACCTCTGGAAACACCATATATTTT.

This clone was seen a few times. The chain joins TRBV5-4 to TRBJ2-7; D gene unclear. Per germline, CDR1 SGHNT and CDR2 YYREEE (reference sequence). This CDR3 comprises 13 residues. The V end was cut by 7 bases, the J end by 3 bases, with 14 bases between. CDR3 in DNA: TGTGCCAGCGAAGACTCGAGCCACTACGAGCAGTACTTC. It codes for CASEDSSHYEQYF.

The rearrangement joins TRBV27 to TRBJ2-5; a weak D match, TRBD2 (7 bases). The germline V and J ends were trimmed by 5 bases and 2 bases, with 18 bases remaining between them. CDR3 length: 16 amino acids. Per germline, CDR1 MNHEY and CDR2 SMNVEV (reference sequence). CDR3 residues: CASSPRRGRGQETQYF. The CDR3 nucleotides read TGTGCCAGCAGTCCACGGCGGGGGCGAGGGCAAGAGACCCAGTACTTC.

The rearrangement uses TRBV29-1 and TRBJ2-5; the match to TRBD2 covers 8 bases. Unmatched junction bases numbered 8, after V lost 1 base and J lost 4 bases. This CDR3 spans 15 amino acids. Per germline, CDR1 SQVTM and CDR2 ANQGSEA. The CDR3 sequence is CSVEAPRGGGETQYF. The DNA of the CDR3 is TGCAGCGTTGAAGCCCCCCGGGGGGGCGGAGAGACCCAGTACTTC.

The V gene is TRBV15, the J gene TRBJ1-1; possibly TRBD1 for D (6 bases). The CDR3 has 14 amino acids. The germline CDR1 and CDR2 sequences are LNHNV and YYDKDF (reference sequence). Between the trimmed V and J ends, which lost 4 bases and 0 bases, there was a span of 9 bases. This CDR3 is CATSTRTVNTEAFF. In DNA, the CDR3 is TGTGCCACCAGCACTAGGACAGTGAACACTGAAGCTTTCTTT. The whole variable domain, remainder taken from reference TRBV15 and TRBJ1-1, is DAMVIQNPRYQVTQFGKPVTLSCSQTLNHNVMYWYQQKSSQAPKLLFHYYDKDFNNEADTPDNFQSRRPNTSFCFLDIRSPGLGDTAMYLCATSTRTVNTEAFFGQGTRLTVV.

V and J are TRBV5-6 and TRBJ2-7, with D perhaps TRBD1 (5 bases). The CDR3 has 15 amino acids. CDR1 is SGHDT, CDR2 YYEEEE, per germline. V was clipped by 5 bases and J by 0 bases, with 15 bases between them. The CDR3 region is CASSRNRRNSYEQYF. Written as DNA, the CDR3 is TGTGCCAGCAGTAGAAACAGGCGTAACTCCTACGAGCAGTACTTC.

The sample holds a few counts of this clone. The chain carries TRBV28 and TRBJ2-1; a possible D gene is TRBD2 (6 bases). This CDR3 region has 16 residues. CDR1 is MDHEN, CDR2 SYDVKM, per germline. Trimming removed 5 bases at V and 4 bases at J, with 18 bases between. This CDR3 reads CASSERRGREYNEQFF. DNA of the CDR3: TGTGCCAGCAGTGAGCGGCGGGGAAGAGAATACAATGAGCAGTTCTTC.